This paragraph reports one T cell receptor (beta chain). Antigen: not known. This CDR3 is built from 12 residues. CDR1 and CDR2 from the germline V gene are MDHEN and SYDVKM. Trimming removed 6 bases at V and 8 bases at J, with 12 bases between. This sample was included in a study of cytomegalovirus exposure and HLA in healthy donors. With 60 Vbeta and 13 Jbeta primers, the PCR was carried out. The method was immunoSEQ multiplex PCR; TCRdb's version includes in-frame clones alone and lacks a portion of them. Here the sample spans approximately 130,000 clones, 75% to 80% being singletons. Notes on the study in general: A later analysis showed TCR association rates differing by HLA locus, peaking at DRB1 and lowest at HLA-C. The authors later found HLA-associated TCR beta chains more clonally expanded than equally common others.

The gene calls are TRBV28 and TRBJ2-3, with D uncertain. This TCR was recovered from a middle-aged woman in good health and CMV-seronegative. Sequenced sample: PBMCs. The CDR3 reads CASSPRGGTQYF. The DNA of the CDR3 is TGTGCCAGCAGCCCCCGAGGCGGTACGCAGTATTTT.